The 30 T cell receptor beta chains below come from one sample, sequenced in a study of PD-1 blockade in classical Hodgkin lymphoma. Brentuximab vedotin exposure varied among the patients, all of whom had relapsed after autologous stem cell transplantation. Sequenced by immunoSEQ multiplex PCR; TCRdb stores in-frame clones only, minus some. The sample holds some 95,000 clones; nearly 90% are singletons and the top ten take roughly 10%. The specimen comprised peripheral blood mononuclear cells (PBMCs), sampled before the second cycle of nivolumab. The receptors come from a human donor with classical Hodgkin lymphoma.

This clone was seen only once. This chain joins TRBV7-9 and TRBJ2-2, with a tentative D call TRBD2 (7 bases). The CDR3 runs to 17 residues. From germline, CDR1 is SEHNR and CDR2 FQNEAQ (reference sequence). V was shortened by 3 bases and J by 3 bases, with 17 bases between the two germline ends. The CDR3 DNA reads as TGTGCCAGCAGCTTGGGGCCGGGGGGCCGGGACACCGGGGAGCTGTTTTTT. Translation: CASSLGPGGRDTGELFF. Supplemented by reference TRBV7-9 and TRBJ2-2, the full variable domain reads DTGVSQNPRHKITKRGQNVTFRCDPISEHNRLYWYRQTLGQGPEFLTYFQNEAQLEKSRLLSDRFSAERPKGSFSTLEIQRTEQGDSAMYLCASSLGPGGRDTGELFFGEGSRLTVL.

The rearrangement joins TRBV6-5 to TRBJ2-3; D tentatively fits TRBD1 or TRBD2 (6 bases each). The V and J ends lost 8 bases and 0 bases respectively, with 15 bases between them. Germline-derived CDR1 and CDR2 are MNHEY and SVGAGI. The CDR3 length is 15 residues. The CDR3 DNA is TGTGCCAGCGCTGGGGGGCTCTTTAGCACAGATACGCAGTATTTT. It translates to CASAGGLFSTDTQYF.

The chain combines TRBV10-2 with TRBJ2-7; D might be TRBD1 (5 bases). V dropped 6 bases and J dropped 0 bases, with 9 bases sitting between them. CDR3 length: 13 amino acids. Germline-derived CDR1 and CDR2 are WSHSY and SAAADI. CDR3: CASSHDSSYEQYF. The CDR3 DNA reads as TGCGCCAGCAGCCATGACAGCTCCTACGAGCAGTACTTC.

The chain links TRBV7-2 to TRBJ2-5, with no clear D. V lost 1 base, J lost 0 bases, and 9 bases lay in between. CDR1 and CDR2 from the germline V gene are SGHTA and FQGNSA. CDR3 length: 15 residues. The chain's CDR3 is CASSLVLGYQETQYF. For the CDR3, the DNA is TGTGCCAGCAGCTTAGTCTTGGGGTACCAAGAGACCCAGTACTTC.

The V and J genes are TRBV11-2 and TRBJ2-7; 7 bases fit TRBD1. The V gene end was trimmed by 3 bases and the J gene end by 2 bases; junction bases not matched to a gene: 7. This CDR3 spans 15 amino acids. CDR1 SGHAT and CDR2 FQNNGV come from the germline V gene. Here the CDR3 DNA reads TGTGCCAGCAGCTTGGTTCGGGACAGAACCTACGAGCAGTACTTC. This gives the protein CASSLVRDRTYEQYF.

CDR3 loop: CASSSRPTGTDYNEQFF. CDR3 DNA sequence: TGCGCCAGCAGCTCGCGACCTACCGGGACAGATTACAATGAGCAGTTCTTC. The chain couples TRBV5-1 to TRBJ2-1; 7 bases match TRBD1. Trimming cost V 3 bases and J 4 bases; bases outside gene matches: 13. The CDR3 is 17 residues long. In germline, CDR1 is SGHRS, CDR2 YFSETQ.

The chain is built from TRBV27 and TRBJ2-5; D gene ambiguous. CDR1 and CDR2 from the germline V gene are MNHEY and SMNVEV (reference sequence). V was pared by 5 bases and J by 5 bases, with 6 bases between. CDR3 size: 11 residues. CDR3 protein: CASSMGETQYF. In nucleotides, the CDR3 is TGTGCCAGCAGTATGGGGGAGACCCAGTACTTC.

The chain is built from TRBV6-1 and TRBJ1-4; unclear D gene. Trimming shortened V by 5 bases and J by 0 bases, and 4 bases separated the two germline ends. The CDR3 has 13 amino acids. CDR1 and CDR2 (germline): MNHNS, SASEGT. Written as DNA, the CDR3 is TGTGCCAGCAGTCGTGCAACTAATGAAAAACTGTTTTTT. Amino acid sequence: CASSRATNEKLFF.

This clone was seen a single time. This sequence joins TRBV11-2 and TRBJ2-7; D gene ambiguous. Germline V CDR1 and CDR2: SGHAT, FQNNGV. This CDR3 is 14 amino acids long. V lost 0 bases and J lost 0, with 6 bases in between. For the CDR3, the DNA is TGTGCCAGCAGCTTAGACAGGAGCTCCTACGAGCAGTACTTC. It translates to CASSLDRSSYEQYF. Full variable domain (outside the CDR3, taken from reference TRBV11-2 and TRBJ2-7): EAGVAQSPRYKIIEKRQSVAFWCNPISGHATLYWYQQILGQGPKLLIQFQNNGVVDDSQLPKDRFSAERLKGVDSTLKIQPAKLEDSAVYLCASSLDRSSYEQYFGPGTRLTVT.

This chain joins TRBV2 and TRBJ2-1; TRBD2 aligns across 10 bases. After removal of 6 bases from V and 7 bases from J, the junction contained 6 bases not matched to a gene. The CDR3 totals 14 residues. In germline, CDR1 is SNHLY, CDR2 FYNNEI. The CDR3 nucleotides are TGTGCCAGCAGAGGACTAGCGGAGGAGAATGAGCAGTTCTTC. This encodes CASRGLAEENEQFF.

J is TRBJ2-7 and V is TRBV18, with 7 bases identical to TRBD1. V lost 3 bases and J lost 1; bases outside the gene matches: 9. The CDR3 sequence is 16 residues long. The germline gives CDR1 KGHSH, CDR2 LQKENI. The CDR3 region has the DNA TGTGCCAGCTCACCGGAAGACAGGGTTCGGTCCTACGAGCAGTACTTC. As protein: CASSPEDRVRSYEQYF. Full variable domain (missing parts from reference TRBV18 and TRBJ2-7): NAGVMQNPRHLVRRRGQEARLRCSPMKGHSHVYWYRQLPEEGLKFMVYLQKENIIDESGMPKERFSAEFPKEGPSILRIQQVVRGDSAAYFCASSPEDRVRSYEQYFGPGTRLTVT.

The genes are TRBV11-2 and TRBJ2-1; D gene ambiguous. Germline V gene lookup returns CDR1 SGHAT and CDR2 FQNNGV. The ends were cut back, 5 bases at V and 15 bases at J, with 20 bases in the middle. The CDR3 extends over 13 amino acids. The CDR3 sequence: CASSPSYTSRWFF. In DNA, the CDR3 is TGTGCCAGCAGCCCATCATACACAAGCCGTTGGTTCTTC. Looking up the rest from reference TRBV11-2 and TRBJ2-1 gives the full variable domain: EAGVAQSPRYKIIEKRQSVAFWCNPISGHATLYWYQQILGQGPKLLIQFQNNGVVDDSQLPKDRFSAERLKGVDSTLKIQPAKLEDSAVYLCASSPSYTSRWFFGPGTRLTVL.

The J gene is TRBJ2-5, the V gene TRBV28; 8 bases match TRBD2. The V gene's germline CDR1 is MDHEN and CDR2 SYDVKM. The CDR3 contains 15 residues. The junction had 11 bases not matched to a gene; V was cut back by 7 bases and J by 4 bases. The CDR3 region has the DNA TGTGCCAGCAATGAAGGACTAGCTAAAAGAGAGACCCAGTACTTC. It yields the protein CASNEGLAKRETQYF.

V usage is TRBV11-2 and J usage is TRBJ2-6, with 12 positions matching TRBD2. Trimming removed 4 bases from V and 0 bases from J; junction bases left unmatched: 4. This CDR3 comprises 18 residues. Germline V gives CDR1 SGHAT, CDR2 FQNNGV. CDR3 coding DNA: TGTGCCAGCAGCTCGGGACTAGCGGGCCTCTCTGGGGCCAACGTCCTGACTTTC. Its translation: CASSSGLAGLSGANVLTF. The whole variable domain, filled in from reference TRBV11-2 and TRBJ2-6, reads EAGVAQSPRYKIIEKRQSVAFWCNPISGHATLYWYQQILGQGPKLLIQFQNNGVVDDSQLPKDRFSAERLKGVDSTLKIQPAKLEDSAVYLCASSSGLAGLSGANVLTFGAGSRLTVL.

The V and J genes are TRBV5-1 and TRBJ2-7; D is undetermined. The germline CDR1 and CDR2 sequences are SGHRS and YFSETQ. Trimming removed 5 bases at V and 7 bases at J, with 16 bases between. The CDR3 has 13 residues. Here the CDR3 reads CASRDVLRSEQYF. CDR3 sequence (DNA): TGCGCCAGCAGGGACGTCCTCCGCTCAGAGCAGTACTTC.

The chain has TRBV5-1 and TRBJ2-7, with a weak D call TRBD1 (6 bases). Trimming left V 0 bases short and J 3 bases short, with 10 bases between. The CDR3 runs to 14 residues. The germline V gene encodes CDR1 SGHRS and CDR2 YFSETQ. CDR3 in DNA: TGCGCCAGCAGCTTGGAGGACAGTGGCTACGAGCAGTACTTC. Its translation is CASSLEDSGYEQYF.

The chain is built from TRBV2 and TRBJ2-7; 9 nucleotides align to TRBD1. The length of the CDR3 is 16 residues. Germline V gives CDR1 SNHLY, CDR2 FYNNEI. V gave up 2 bases and J gave up 2 bases; unmatched junction bases: 7. The CDR3 DNA sequence: TGTGCCAGCAGTGAAACAACCCGGGACAGGGCCTACGAGCAGTACTTC. Translating it yields CASSETTRDRAYEQYF. Combining the CDR3 with reference TRBV2 and TRBJ2-7 gives the whole variable domain EPEVTQTPSHQVTQMGQEVILRCVPISNHLYFYWYRQILGQKVEFLVSFYNNEISEKSEIFDDQFSVERPDGSNFTLKIRSTKLEDSAMYFCASSETTRDRAYEQYFGPGTRLTVT.

The chain is built from TRBV5-1 and TRBJ2-3, with 8 bases aligning to TRBD1. The CDR3 extends over 15 amino acids. With V trimmed by 1 base and J by 5 bases, 6 bases remained unmatched. Germline loops: CDR1 SGHRS, CDR2 YFSETQ. CDR3 region: CASSLPRGPKDTQYF. The CDR3 DNA is TGCGCCAGCAGCTTGCCCAGGGGGCCTAAAGATACGCAGTATTTT.

The chain recombines TRBV11-2 with TRBJ2-7, with 8 bases that match TRBD1. This CDR3 has 16 amino acids. Germline trimming cut 3 bases from V and 2 bases from J; bases unmatched to any gene: 9. Germline V gene sequence: CDR1 SGHAT, CDR2 FQNNGV. CDR3 residues: CASSFGTGEKPYEQYF. CDR3 bases: TGTGCCAGCAGCTTCGGGACAGGTGAAAAACCCTACGAGCAGTACTTC.

The CDR3, as DNA: TGTGCCAGCACAGGACTAGCGGGTGAGACCCAGTACTTC. This codes for CASTGLAGETQYF. The chain uses TRBV7-2 and TRBJ2-5; 11 nucleotides align to TRBD2. Germline V gives CDR1 SGHTA, CDR2 FQGNSA. The CDR3 spans 13 residues. V trimming: 7 bases; J trimming: 5 bases; junction bases outside the gene matches: 3.

The chain uses TRBV10-2 and TRBJ2-7, with 7 bases identical to TRBD1. Per germline, CDR1 WSHSY and CDR2 SAAADI. V lost 2 bases to trimming and J lost 3 bases; unmatched junction nucleotides: 10. This CDR3 region has 16 residues. The CDR3 here is CASSEPTGKEVYEQYF. The CDR3 DNA sequence: TGCGCCAGCAGTGAGCCGACAGGGAAGGAGGTCTACGAGCAGTACTTC.

The chain recombines TRBV5-6 with TRBJ2-3, with a possible D match to TRBD2 (6 bases). Between the trimmed V and J ends, which lost 1 base and 3 bases, there was a span of 12 bases. Per germline, CDR1 SGHDT and CDR2 YYEEEE. This CDR3 is built from 15 residues. The DNA of the CDR3 is TGTGCCAGCAGCTTGCTAGCGTCGGGAACAGATACGCAGTATTTT. Translating gives CASSLLASGTDTQYF.

The chain couples TRBV27 to TRBJ2-1; D is possibly TRBD2 (7 bases). This CDR3 contains 15 residues. Trimming shortened V by 2 bases and J by 2 bases, and 10 bases separated the two germline ends. Per germline, CDR1 MNHEY and CDR2 SMNVEV (reference sequence). The CDR3 coding sequence is TGTGCCAGCAGTTTAGCCGGGGGGCCCTACAATGAGCAGTTCTTC. Its translation: CASSLAGGPYNEQFF.

The V call is TRBV10-3, the J call TRBJ2-1; TRBD2 matches at 14 bases. The CDR3 spans 15 residues. After removal of 6 bases from V and 7 bases from J, the junction contained 5 bases not matched to a gene. Per germline, CDR1 ENHRY and CDR2 SYGVKD. CDR3 sequence: CAISRLAGGTNEQFF. The CDR3 DNA is TGTGCCATCAGCCGACTAGCGGGGGGGACAAATGAGCAGTTCTTC.

The chain links TRBV19 to TRBJ1-5; no definite D call. Germline V gives CDR1 LNHDA, CDR2 SQIVND (reference sequence). The V end lost 2 bases, the J end lost 3 bases, and 11 bases lay between the germline ends. The CDR3 loop spans 15 amino acids. CDR3 amino acids: CASSISLGNNQPQHF. The DNA for the CDR3 is TGTGCCAGTAGTATATCGTTGGGGAACAATCAGCCCCAGCATTTT.

The CDR3 sequence is CASEGTAGIRQPQHF. The CDR3 nucleotides read TGTGCCAGCGAAGGGACAGCCGGGATTCGTCAGCCCCAGCATTTT. The rearrangement joins TRBV19 to TRBJ1-5; 7 bases are shared with TRBD1. Germline lookup yields CDR1 LNHDA and CDR2 SQIVND (reference sequence). The length of the CDR3 is 15 residues. V gave up 9 bases and J gave up 6 bases; unmatched junction bases: 14.

The chain has TRBV29-1 and TRBJ1-1; maybe TRBD1 (6 bases). The germline gives CDR1 SQVTM, CDR2 ANQGSEA. The CDR3 sequence is 11 residues long. V gave up 7 bases and J gave up 11 bases, with 17 bases separating them. The CDR3 loop reads CSGTSEGVAFF. CDR3 DNA sequence: TGCAGCGGGACATCCGAGGGGGTTGCTTTCTTT.

This clone was seen more than once but under ten times. The chain uses TRBV9 and TRBJ1-5, with 7 bases that match TRBD1. The CDR3 has 15 residues. The V gene end was trimmed by 1 base and the J gene end by 0 bases; junction bases not matched to a gene: 1. CDR1 is SGDLS, CDR2 YYNGEE, per germline. CDR3 sequence reads: CASSVTGASNQPQHF. The CDR3, as DNA: TGTGCCAGCAGCGTAACAGGGGCTAGCAATCAGCCCCAGCATTTT.

This clone was counted a single time. The chain has TRBV19 and TRBJ2-7; D might be TRBD2 (5 bases). Trimming cost V 3 bases and J 1 base, with 16 bases left between them. The CDR3 is 16 amino acids. Per germline, CDR1 LNHDA and CDR2 SQIVND (reference sequence). The CDR3 nucleotides read TGTGCCAGTAGTATCTTGCCGGGAATCCCATCCTACGAGCAGTACTTC. It codes for CASSILPGIPSYEQYF. The whole variable domain, remainder taken from reference TRBV19 and TRBJ2-7, is DGGITQSPKYLFRKEGQNVTLSCEQNLNHDAMYWYRQDPGQGLRLIYYSQIVNDFQKGDIAEGYSVSREKKESFPLTVTSAQKNPTAFYLCASSILPGIPSYEQYFGPGTRLTVT.

This sequence joins TRBV7-2 and TRBJ2-2, with 7 positions matching TRBD2. The V and J ends lost 2 bases and 6 bases, in that order; junction bases with no gene match: 9. Germline loops: CDR1 SGHTA, CDR2 FQGNSA. This CDR3 region has 16 residues. In nucleotides, the CDR3 is TGTGCCAGCAGCTTAAGGGTGGGAGGGGTAGCCGGGGAGCTGTTTTTT. The encoded protein is CASSLRVGGVAGELFF.